The 26 T cell receptor beta chains reported below all come from one sample, sequenced in a study of blood T cell repertoires in COVID-19 (dated by TCRdb to 2018 to 2021). Library preparation was by the immunoSEQ multiplex PCR assay. Entries here come from immuneACCESS through TCRdb and include only in-frame sequences with V and J called. Some clones fail to appear in such tables; in the studies checked, an unresolved V gene covers under half of the shortfall, and the cause of the remainder is unknown. The sample table shows around 250,000 clones, and approximately 85% are seen once. The ten largest account for 9.1% of the sample. The sequencing input was PBMCs or T cells enriched from blood (not recorded which). The source of these receptors is a woman in her forties or fifties with acute COVID-19.

The genes are TRBV6-5 and TRBJ1-6, with D maybe TRBD1 (6 bases). V was trimmed by 4 bases and J by 8 bases, leaving 15 bases between them. CDR1 MNHEY and CDR2 SVGAGI come from the germline V gene. The CDR3 loop spans 15 amino acids. CDR3 in amino acids: CASSSGQTLYSPLHF. CDR3 sequence (DNA): TGTGCCAGCAGTTCCGGACAGACGCTCTATTCACCCCTCCACTTT.

The chain is built from TRBV2 and TRBJ2-5; a weak D match, TRBD1 (6 bases). V lost 7 bases and J lost 3, with 18 bases in between. The CDR3 has 15 residues. The V gene's germline CDR1 is SNHLY and CDR2 FYNNEI. The CDR3 region is CASTYEGRGKETQYF. The CDR3 nucleotides are TGTGCCAGCACTTACGAGGGTAGGGGGAAAGAGACCCAGTACTTC.

The chain joins TRBV7-2 to TRBJ2-3, with 7 nucleotides matching TRBD2. V lost 1 base and J lost 1; bases outside the gene matches: 2. There are 15 residues in the CDR3. Germline CDR1 is SGHTA and CDR2 is FQGNSA. The CDR3 spells CASSLDAGGTDTQYF. CDR3 nucleotides: TGTGCCAGCAGCTTAGATGCGGGGGGCACAGATACGCAGTATTTT.

There are many counts of this clone. The V and J genes are TRBV2 and TRBJ2-2; TRBD2 might be the D (7 bases). Germline values: CDR1 SNHLY, CDR2 FYNNEI. Trimming removed 6 bases at V and 3 bases at J, with 14 bases between. The CDR3 runs 15 residues. The CDR3 DNA reads TGTGCCAGCAGGCTACAGGGAGGGGACACCGGGGAGCTGTTTTTT. Its translation is CASRLQGGDTGELFF. Using reference TRBV2 and TRBJ2-2 for the parts outside the CDR3, the full variable domain is EPEVTQTPSHQVTQMGQEVILRCVPISNHLYFYWYRQILGQKVEFLVSFYNNEISEKSEIFDDQFSVERPDGSNFTLKIRSTKLEDSAMYFCASRLQGGDTGELFFGEGSRLTVL.

The V gene is TRBV10-3, the J gene TRBJ2-2; 8 nucleotides match TRBD1. V lost 4 bases to trimming and J lost 5 bases; unmatched junction nucleotides: 6. Germline values: CDR1 ENHRY, CDR2 SYGVKD. The CDR3 has 15 amino acids. The CDR3: CAISVGRGQTGELFF. In nucleotides, the CDR3 is TGTGCCATCAGTGTTGGCAGGGGGCAGACCGGGGAGCTGTTTTTT.

This rearrangement joins TRBV6-5 to TRBJ1-2; D not certain. CDR3 length equals 14 residues. Germline loops: CDR1 MNHEY, CDR2 SVGAGI. Trimming removed 6 bases at V and 7 bases at J, with 18 bases between. CDR3 protein: CASSKPPGSAGYTF. The CDR3 DNA reads TGTGCCAGCAGCAAACCCCCGGGGTCCGCTGGCTACACCTTC.

V is TRBV7-3 and J is TRBJ2-1; perhaps TRBD1 as D (9 bases). From germline, CDR1 is SGHTA and CDR2 FQGTGA. V dropped 5 bases and J dropped 5 bases, with 22 bases sitting between them. This CDR3 has 17 residues. For the CDR3, the DNA is TGTGCCAGCAGCCTATATAGCGGGACAGGGCGTCACAATGAGCAGTTCTTC. It encodes CASSLYSGTGRHNEQFF.

This chain links TRBV27 with TRBJ1-3, with 7 bases that match TRBD1. This CDR3 is 13 amino acids long. The V gene end was trimmed by 6 bases and the J gene end by 4 bases; junction bases not matched to a gene: 3. From germline, CDR1 is MNHEY and CDR2 SMNVEV (reference sequence). The CDR3 nucleotides are TGTGCCAGCAGACAGGGGAGAGGAAACACCATATATTTT. Protein sequence: CASRQGRGNTIYF.

The chain is built from TRBV29-1 and TRBJ2-3; maybe TRBD2 (6 bases). The length of the CDR3 is 15 residues. Trimming shortened V by 6 bases and J by 5 bases, and 21 bases separated the two germline ends. Germline V CDR1 and CDR2: SQVTM, ANQGSEA. The CDR3: CSVEGTDLNLDTQYF. The CDR3 nucleotides are TGCAGCGTGGAGGGAACGGATTTAAACTTAGATACGCAGTATTTT.

This sequence joins TRBV19 and TRBJ1-1; D gene uncertain. Deletions cut 6 bases from V and 4 bases from J, with 18 bases between. Looked up from germline, CDR1 is LNHDA and CDR2 is SQIVND (reference sequence). The CDR3 sequence is 15 residues long. The CDR3 bases are TGTGCCAGTAGCCCTCTGGACCGGGCGGGCACTGAAGCTTTCTTT. Encoded protein: CASSPLDRAGTEAFF.

The rearrangement uses TRBV6-5 and TRBJ1-6; TRBD1 aligns across 9 bases. The CDR3 runs to 15 residues. CDR1 is MNHEY, CDR2 SVGAGI, per germline. J lost 4 bases, V lost 6 bases, and 4 bases had no gene match. In nucleotides, the CDR3 is TGTGCCAGCAGCGCGACAGGGGGTTATAATTCACCCCTCCACTTT. This codes for CASSATGGYNSPLHF.

V is TRBV27 and J is TRBJ2-7; maybe TRBD1 (7 bases). The CDR3 loop spans 13 amino acids. CDR1 is MNHEY, CDR2 SMNVEV, per germline (reference sequence). V was pared by 5 bases and J by 5 bases, with 13 bases between. CDR3 bases: TGTGCCAGCAGTATGACAGGGAGGAACGAGCAGTACTTC. It codes for CASSMTGRNEQYF.

This chain links TRBV7-2 with TRBJ2-5, with a weak D call TRBD2 (6 bases). The germline V and J ends were trimmed by 0 bases and 4 bases, with 12 bases remaining between them. The CDR3 runs to 15 residues. Germline loops: CDR1 SGHTA, CDR2 FQGNSA. The CDR3 DNA reads as TGTGCCAGCAGCTTAGCGGGGGGAGGAGTAGAGACCCAGTACTTC. This codes for CASSLAGGGVETQYF.

This clone was detected only once. The rearrangement joins TRBV5-5 to TRBJ1-1; D is uncertain. V gave up 3 bases and J gave up 5 bases, with 20 bases separating them. The CDR3 covers 16 residues. Germline V CDR1 and CDR2: SGHKS, YYEKEE (reference sequence). The CDR3 here is CASSSGRGGPRTEAFF. CDR3 bases: TGTGCCAGCAGCTCTGGGAGAGGTGGGCCGAGGACTGAAGCTTTCTTT. Drawing the rest from reference TRBV5-5 and TRBJ1-1, the complete variable domain is DAGVTQSPTHLIKTRGQQVTLRCSPISGHKSVSWYQQVLGQGPQFIFQYYEKEERGRGNFPDRFSARQFPNYSSELNVNALLLGDSALYLCASSSGRGGPRTEAFFGQGTRLTVV.

CDR3 nucleotides: TGCGCCAGCAGCTTGGCCGGTAGCGGACCCAATAACTATGGCTACACCTTC. It yields the protein CASSLAGSGPNNYGYTF. The V call is TRBV5-1, the J call TRBJ1-2; D is undetermined. Germline V gene data show CDR1 as SGHRS and CDR2 as YFSETQ. This CDR3 region has 17 residues. Trimming removed 0 bases from V and 1 base from J, with 16 bases in between.

This sequence joins TRBV15 and TRBJ1-5; D unresolved. The CDR3 has 13 residues. V was trimmed by 5 bases and J by 5 bases, leaving 10 bases between them. The V gene's germline CDR1 is LNHNV and CDR2 YYDKDF (reference sequence). The CDR3 loop reads CATSALGDQPQHF. The CDR3 coding sequence is TGTGCCACCAGCGCACTCGGGGATCAGCCCCAGCATTTT.

The chain joins TRBV27 to TRBJ1-2, with TRBD1 identical over 7 bases. Unmatched junction bases numbered 9, after V lost 4 bases and J lost 4 bases. The CDR3 runs 15 residues. Per germline, CDR1 MNHEY and CDR2 SMNVEV (reference sequence). CDR3 nucleotides: TGTGCCAGCAGTTGGGGTATGGACAGGAGCTATGGCTACACCTTC. Protein sequence: CASSWGMDRSYGYTF.

The chain combines TRBV4-3 with TRBJ1-2, with TRBD1 matching 8 bases. CDR1 is LGHNA and CDR2 is YSLEER in the germline V gene. This CDR3 is built from 16 residues. The J segment lost 4 bases and the V segment lost 0 bases, leaving 7 bases of the junction unmatched. The DNA for the CDR3 is TGCGCCAGCAGCCAAGATATTGGGGACAGGCTCTATGGCTACACCTTC. Translated: CASSQDIGDRLYGYTF.

The CDR3 here is CASSADRGRNQPQHF. In nucleotides, the CDR3 is TGTGCCAGCAGTGCCGACAGGGGGCGAAATCAGCCCCAGCATTTT. The rearrangement uses TRBV6-2 or TRBV6-3 and TRBJ1-5; TRBD1 aligns across 10 bases. CDR1 is MNHEY, CDR2 SVGEGT, per germline. Losses at the gene ends were 5 bases for V and 4 bases for J; bases not matched to a gene: 5. The CDR3 length is 15 residues.

The chain employs TRBV9 and TRBJ1-6, with TRBD1 as a possible D gene (6 bases). With 4 bases removed from V and 7 bases from J, the gap between germline ends came to 12 bases. Looked up from germline, CDR1 is SGDLS and CDR2 is YYNGEE. The CDR3 totals 14 residues. Here the CDR3 DNA reads TGTGCCAGCAGCCCCGGGACATTGAATTCACCCCTCCACTTT. Amino acids: CASSPGTLNSPLHF.

The chain combines TRBV5-1 with TRBJ1-1; possibly TRBD1 for D (5 bases). CDR3 size: 12 residues. Germline V gives CDR1 SGHRS, CDR2 YFSETQ. The V end was cut by 0 bases, the J end by 11 bases, with 11 bases between. CDR3 residues: CASSLAGLGAFF. As DNA, the CDR3 is TGCGCCAGCAGCTTGGCAGGGCTGGGTGCTTTCTTT.

CDR3 amino acids: CASIPTGLSTEAFF. The CDR3 bases are TGTGCCAGCATCCCTACAGGGCTGAGCACTGAAGCTTTCTTT. V usage is TRBV7-9 and J usage is TRBJ1-1, with D possibly being TRBD1 (6 bases). The V end lost 7 bases, the J end lost 4 bases, and 16 bases lay between the germline ends. CDR1 is SEHNR and CDR2 is FQNEAQ in the germline V gene (reference sequence). There are 14 residues in the CDR3.

This chain connects TRBV4-3 to TRBJ1-2; 8 bases agree with TRBD1. The CDR3 loop spans 14 amino acids. Germline loops: CDR1 LGHNA, CDR2 YSLEER. With 0 bases clipped from V and 8 bases from J, the junction kept 5 bases outside the gene matches. The CDR3 DNA sequence: TGCGCCAGCAGCCAAGATGGGGCAGGGGGCGGCTACACCTTC. Translating it yields CASSQDGAGGGYTF.

CDR3 loop: CASRETGDVTDTQYF. In DNA, the CDR3 is TGTGCCAGCAGGGAGACAGGGGATGTTACAGATACGCAGTATTTT. The chain carries TRBV6-5 and TRBJ2-3, with 8 positions matching TRBD1. This CDR3 spans 15 amino acids. Germline V gene data show CDR1 as MNHEY and CDR2 as SVGAGI. Trimming took 6 bases from V and 3 from J; bases not matched to a gene: 8.

This chain connects TRBV3-1 (or the pseudogene TRBV3-2) to TRBJ2-1; D is unresolved. This CDR3 comprises 13 residues. The V gene's germline CDR1 is LGHDT and CDR2 YNNKEL (reference sequence). V was pared by 4 bases and J by 0 bases, with 4 bases between. CDR3 coding DNA: TGTGCCAGCAGCCCTCTCTCCTACAATGAGCAGTTCTTC. It is translated as CASSPLSYNEQFF.

The V and J genes are TRBV9 and TRBJ1-1; TRBD1 matches 7 bases. V lost 4 bases to trimming and J lost 4 bases; unmatched junction nucleotides: 7. This CDR3 has 14 residues. Germline CDR1 reads SGDLS; CDR2 reads YYNGEE. The CDR3 spells CASSLSGTATEAFF. Written as DNA, the CDR3 is TGTGCCAGCAGCTTATCCGGGACAGCCACTGAAGCTTTCTTT. The variable domain in full, completed from reference TRBV9 and TRBJ1-1, reads DSGVTQTPKHLITATGQRVTLRCSPRSGDLSVYWYQQSLDQGLQFLIQYYNGEERAKGNILERFSAQQFPDLHSELNLSSLELGDSALYFCASSLSGTATEAFFGQGTRLTVV.